Reported below is one T cell receptor beta chain. Using immunoSEQ multiplex PCR, the repertoire was profiled, and TCRdb retains in-frame clones only, with some absent. Among fewer than 110,000 clones, 87% were seen once, and the ten largest hold approximately 10%. This entry belongs to a study of blood T cell repertoires in COVID-19. Sequencing was done on a sample of peripheral blood. The TCR originated in a woman in her twenties or thirties with acute or convalescent COVID-19.

CDR3 bases: TGTGCCAGCTCACGGGCGACAGCTAACTATGGCTACACCTTC. Translating gives CASSRATANYGYTF. This chain links TRBV18 with TRBJ1-2; D may be TRBD1 (5 bases). The germline V gene has CDR1 KGHSH and CDR2 LQKENI. The CDR3 has 14 amino acids. Trimming removed 4 bases at V and 0 bases at J, with 9 bases between.